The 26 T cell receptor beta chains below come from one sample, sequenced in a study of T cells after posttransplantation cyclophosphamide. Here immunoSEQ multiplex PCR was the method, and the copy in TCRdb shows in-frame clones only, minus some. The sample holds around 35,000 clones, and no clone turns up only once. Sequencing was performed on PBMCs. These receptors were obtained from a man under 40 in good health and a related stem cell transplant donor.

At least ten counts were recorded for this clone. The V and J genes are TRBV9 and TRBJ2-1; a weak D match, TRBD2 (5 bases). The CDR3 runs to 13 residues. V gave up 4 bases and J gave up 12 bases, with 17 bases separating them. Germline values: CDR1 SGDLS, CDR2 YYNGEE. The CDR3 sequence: CASSSPGRAGQFF. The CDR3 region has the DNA TGTGCCAGCAGCTCCCCTGGTAGGGCGGGGCAGTTCTTC.

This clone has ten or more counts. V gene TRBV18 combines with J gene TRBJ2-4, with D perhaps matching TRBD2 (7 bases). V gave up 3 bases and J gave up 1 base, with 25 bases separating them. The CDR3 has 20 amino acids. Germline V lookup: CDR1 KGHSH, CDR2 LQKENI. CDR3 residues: CASSPSLGGTLLWAKNIQYF. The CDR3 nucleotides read TGTGCCAGCTCACCGTCTCTCGGGGGGACACTCTTATGGGCCAAAAACATTCAGTACTTC.

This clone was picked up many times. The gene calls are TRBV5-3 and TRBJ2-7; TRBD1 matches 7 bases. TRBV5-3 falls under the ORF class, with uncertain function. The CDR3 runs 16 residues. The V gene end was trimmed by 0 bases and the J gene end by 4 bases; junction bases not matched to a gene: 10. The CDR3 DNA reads TGTGCCAGAAGCTTGGGGGACAGTTACACGGTGTACGAGCAGTACTTC. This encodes CARSLGDSYTVYEQYF.

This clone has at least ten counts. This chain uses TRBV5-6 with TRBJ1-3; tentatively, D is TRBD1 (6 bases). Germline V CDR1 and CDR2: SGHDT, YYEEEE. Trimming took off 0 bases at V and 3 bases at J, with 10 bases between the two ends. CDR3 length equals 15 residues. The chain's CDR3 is CASSLEGGGGNTIYF. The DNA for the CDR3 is TGTGCCAGCAGCTTGGAAGGGGGTGGTGGAAACACCATATATTTT.

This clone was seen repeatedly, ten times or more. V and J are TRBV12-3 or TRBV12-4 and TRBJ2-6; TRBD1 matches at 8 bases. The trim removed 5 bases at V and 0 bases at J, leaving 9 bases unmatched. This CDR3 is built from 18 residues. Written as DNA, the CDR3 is TGTGCCAGCAGTCCGCTGGGACAGGTATTCTCTGGGGCCAACGTCCTGACTTTC. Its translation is CASSPLGQVFSGANVLTF.

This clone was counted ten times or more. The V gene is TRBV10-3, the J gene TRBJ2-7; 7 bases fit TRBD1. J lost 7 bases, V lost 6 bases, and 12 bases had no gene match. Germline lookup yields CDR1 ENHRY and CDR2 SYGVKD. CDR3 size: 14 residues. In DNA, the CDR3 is TGTGCCATCAGCCCCGCAGACAGGGCGGAAGAGCAGTACTTC. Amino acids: CAISPADRAEEQYF.

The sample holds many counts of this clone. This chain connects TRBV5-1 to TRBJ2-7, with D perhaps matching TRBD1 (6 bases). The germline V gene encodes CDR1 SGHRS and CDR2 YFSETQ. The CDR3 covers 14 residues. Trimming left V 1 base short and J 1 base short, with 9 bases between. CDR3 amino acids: CASSLTGNSYEQYF. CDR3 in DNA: TGCGCCAGCAGCTTGACAGGGAATTCCTACGAGCAGTACTTC.

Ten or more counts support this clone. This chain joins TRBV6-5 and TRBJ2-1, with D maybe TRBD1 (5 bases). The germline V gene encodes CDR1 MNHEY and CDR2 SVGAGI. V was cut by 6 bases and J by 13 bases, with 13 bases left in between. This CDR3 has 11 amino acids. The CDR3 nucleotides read TGTGCCAGCAGGAAAGACAGTGGACAGTTCTTC. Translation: CASRKDSGQFF.

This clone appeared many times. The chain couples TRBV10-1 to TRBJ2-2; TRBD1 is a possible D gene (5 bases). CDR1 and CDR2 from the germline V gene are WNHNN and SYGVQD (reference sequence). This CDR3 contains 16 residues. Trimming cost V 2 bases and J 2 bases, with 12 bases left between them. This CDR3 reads CASSESQGVNTGELFF. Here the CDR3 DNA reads TGCGCCAGCAGTGAGAGTCAGGGCGTTAACACCGGGGAGCTGTTTTTT.

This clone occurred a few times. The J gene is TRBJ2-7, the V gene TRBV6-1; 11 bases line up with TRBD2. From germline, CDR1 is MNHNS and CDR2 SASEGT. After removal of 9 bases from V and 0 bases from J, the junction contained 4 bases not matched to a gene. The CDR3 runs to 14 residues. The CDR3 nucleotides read TGTGCCAGGGAGGGACTAGCGGTCTCCTACGAGCAGTACTTC. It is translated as CAREGLAVSYEQYF.

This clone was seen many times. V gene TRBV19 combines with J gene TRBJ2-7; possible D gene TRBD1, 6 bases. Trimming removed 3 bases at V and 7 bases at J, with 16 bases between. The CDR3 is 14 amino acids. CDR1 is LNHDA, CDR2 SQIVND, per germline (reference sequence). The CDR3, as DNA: TGTGCCAGTAGTATTGGGGGACACCCGCTGGAGCAGTACTTC. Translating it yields CASSIGGHPLEQYF.

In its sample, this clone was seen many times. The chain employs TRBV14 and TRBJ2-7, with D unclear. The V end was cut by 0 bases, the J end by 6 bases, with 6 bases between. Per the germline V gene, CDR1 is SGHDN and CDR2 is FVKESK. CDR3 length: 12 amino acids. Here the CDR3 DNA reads TGTGCCAGCAGCCAAGAAGAAGGCGAGCAGTACTTC. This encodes CASSQEEGEQYF.

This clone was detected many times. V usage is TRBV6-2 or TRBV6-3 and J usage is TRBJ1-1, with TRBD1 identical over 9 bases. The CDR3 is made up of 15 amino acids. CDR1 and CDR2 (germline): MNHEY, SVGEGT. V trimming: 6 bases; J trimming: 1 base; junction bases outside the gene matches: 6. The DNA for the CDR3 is TGTGCCAGCAGCTACAGGGGGCCACGGAACACTGAAGCTTTCTTT. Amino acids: CASSYRGPRNTEAFF.

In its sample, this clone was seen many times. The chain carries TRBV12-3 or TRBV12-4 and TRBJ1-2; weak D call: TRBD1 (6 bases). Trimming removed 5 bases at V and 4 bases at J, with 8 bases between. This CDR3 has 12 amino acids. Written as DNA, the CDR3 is TGTGCCAGCAGTCTGACAGGCTATGGCTACACCTTC. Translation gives CASSLTGYGYTF.

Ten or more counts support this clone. The DNA of the CDR3 is TGTGCCAGCAGTTACGCAGGGGCAAGGTCACCCCTCCACTTT. Translating it yields CASSYAGARSPLHF. V is TRBV6-6 and J is TRBJ1-6, with TRBD1 as a possible D gene (6 bases). CDR3 length: 14 amino acids. V lost 2 bases and J lost 10, with 12 bases in between. In germline, CDR1 is MNHNY, CDR2 SVGAGI (reference sequence).

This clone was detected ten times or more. CDR3 DNA sequence: TGTGCCAGCAGCCAAGATCAGGTTGGCTACACCTTC. Translated, it gives CASSQDQVGYTF. The rearrangement joins TRBV4-2 to TRBJ1-2; unclear D gene. This CDR3 spans 12 amino acids. Germline CDR1 LGHNA, CDR2 YNFKEQ. V was pared by 0 bases and J by 7 bases, with 6 bases between.

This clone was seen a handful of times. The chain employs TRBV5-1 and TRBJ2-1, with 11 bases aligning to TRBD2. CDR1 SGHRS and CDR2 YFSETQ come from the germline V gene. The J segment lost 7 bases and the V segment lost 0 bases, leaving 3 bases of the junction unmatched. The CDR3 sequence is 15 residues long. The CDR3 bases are TGCGCCAGCAGCTTGGGTGCTAGCGGGGGGAATGAGCAGTTCTTC. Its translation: CASSLGASGGNEQFF.

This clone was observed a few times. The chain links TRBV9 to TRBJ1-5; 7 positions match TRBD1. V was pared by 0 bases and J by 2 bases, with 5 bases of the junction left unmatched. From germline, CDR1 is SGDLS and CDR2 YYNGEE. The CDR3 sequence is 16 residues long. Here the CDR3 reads CASSVGGGGGNQPQHF. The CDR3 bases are TGTGCCAGCAGCGTAGGAGGAGGGGGCGGCAATCAGCCCCAGCATTTT.

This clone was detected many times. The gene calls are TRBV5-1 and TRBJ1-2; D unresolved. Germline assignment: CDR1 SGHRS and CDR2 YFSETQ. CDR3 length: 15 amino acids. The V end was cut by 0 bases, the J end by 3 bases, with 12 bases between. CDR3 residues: CASSLATTGDYGYTF. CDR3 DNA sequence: TGCGCCAGCAGCTTGGCCACAACGGGTGACTATGGCTACACCTTC.

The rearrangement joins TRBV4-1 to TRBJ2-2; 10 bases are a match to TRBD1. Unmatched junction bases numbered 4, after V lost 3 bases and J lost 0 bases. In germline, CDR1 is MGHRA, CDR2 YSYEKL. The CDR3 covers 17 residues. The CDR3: CASSQRGQGANTGELFF. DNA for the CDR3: TGCGCCAGCAGCCAGCGCGGACAGGGGGCGAACACCGGGGAGCTGTTTTTT.

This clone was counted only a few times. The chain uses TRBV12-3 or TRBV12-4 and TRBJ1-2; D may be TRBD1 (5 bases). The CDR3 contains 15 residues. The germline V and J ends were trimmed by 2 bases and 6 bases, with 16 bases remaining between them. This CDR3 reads CASSLSRSPRDGYTF. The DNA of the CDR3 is TGTGCCAGCAGTTTATCCCGGTCCCCCAGGGATGGCTACACCTTC.

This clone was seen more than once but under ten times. In DNA, the CDR3 is TGTGCCAGTAGTCCCCGATCTCGGGACTATGGCTACACCTTC. Translating gives CASSPRSRDYGYTF. This chain links TRBV19 with TRBJ1-2; D uncertain. Germline-derived CDR1 and CDR2 are LNHDA and SQIVND (reference sequence). V lost 5 bases and J 3 bases, leaving 13 bases between the germline ends. CDR3 size: 14 residues.

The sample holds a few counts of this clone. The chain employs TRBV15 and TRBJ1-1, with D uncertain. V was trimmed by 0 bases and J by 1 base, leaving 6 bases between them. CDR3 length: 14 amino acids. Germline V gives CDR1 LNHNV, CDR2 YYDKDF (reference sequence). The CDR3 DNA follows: TGTGCCACCAGCAGAGACAGGAGGAACACTGAAGCTTTCTTT. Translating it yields CATSRDRRNTEAFF.

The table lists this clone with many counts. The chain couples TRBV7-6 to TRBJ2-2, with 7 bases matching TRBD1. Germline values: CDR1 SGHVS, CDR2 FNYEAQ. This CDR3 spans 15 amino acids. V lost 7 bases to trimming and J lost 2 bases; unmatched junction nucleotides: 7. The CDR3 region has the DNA TGTGCCAGCACCAGACAGGGCCCCAACACCGGGGAGCTGTTTTTT. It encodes CASTRQGPNTGELFF.

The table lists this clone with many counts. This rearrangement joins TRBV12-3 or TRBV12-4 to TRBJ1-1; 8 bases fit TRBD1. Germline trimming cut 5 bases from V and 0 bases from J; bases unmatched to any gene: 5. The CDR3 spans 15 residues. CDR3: CASSPRTGMNTEAFF. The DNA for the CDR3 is TGTGCCAGCAGTCCTAGGACAGGGATGAACACTGAAGCTTTCTTT.

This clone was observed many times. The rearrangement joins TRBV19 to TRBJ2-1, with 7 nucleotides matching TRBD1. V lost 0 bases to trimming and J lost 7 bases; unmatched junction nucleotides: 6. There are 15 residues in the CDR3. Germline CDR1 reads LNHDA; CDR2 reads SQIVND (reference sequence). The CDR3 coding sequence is TGTGCCAGTAGTATAGACGGACAGGTCTCTAATGAGCAGTTCTTC. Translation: CASSIDGQVSNEQFF.